This T cell receptor (beta chain) originates from a study of cytomegalovirus exposure and HLA in healthy donors. Study-level findings and limits: The study listed some 160 cytomegalovirus-associated TCR beta chains. Fewer N-insertions (relative to the 666-donor mean) were reportedly seen in an Asian-associated ancestry cluster in a later analysis. Published work reported that the classifier diagnosed cytomegalovirus status with high specificity and sensitivity. Sequencing likely generated an artifact that appeared as a cluster of highly shared sequence variants.

CDR1 is MNHEY and CDR2 is SVGAGI in the germline V gene. V lost 6 bases and J lost 5; bases outside the gene matches: 4. This CDR3 region has 13 residues. PCR employed 60 Vbeta and 13 Jbeta primers. Sequencing was performed with immunoSEQ multiplex PCR; in TCRdb, only in-frame clones are kept and a portion is missing. The repertoire holds 150,000 to 200,000 clones, with around 80% as singletons. A few counts support this clone. Its specificity is unknown. The rearrangement links TRBV6-5 to TRBJ2-5, with 9 bases lining up with TRBD1. Sample: PBMCs. The receptor comes from a girl aged 5-17 years in good health and CMV-seropositive. CDR3 residues: CASRGQGRETQYF. CDR3 bases: TGTGCCAGCAGGGGACAGGGACGGGAGACCCAGTACTTC.